This T cell receptor (beta chain) was observed in a study of CD8 T cells in ankylosing spondylitis. The study's findings and limits: Disease-linked clones proved CD8+ and comparatively uncommon in peripheral blood. Significantly higher representation of disease-linked clones was reported for matched ankylosing spondylitis synovial fluid.

The germline CDR1 and CDR2 sequences are MNHEY and SMNVEV (reference sequence). The trim removed 7 bases at V and 5 bases at J, leaving 7 bases unmatched. The CDR3 extends over 16 amino acids. This clonotype was picked up many times. Its cognate antigen is unknown. One entry per CDR3 protein, called by TCRdb with MiXCR from the 5' RACE reads. This sample yields over 150,000 distinct CDR3 sequences, of which around 13% are seen a single time; 16% belongs to the top ten. Sequenced material: blood, either unsorted or a sorted T cell fraction (not recorded which). V and J are TRBV27 and TRBJ2-5, with 16 bases matching TRBD2. This TCR was recovered from a male donor with ankylosing spondylitis or in good health (not recorded which). This chain's CDR3 is CASTAGLAGGAETQYF. CDR3 DNA sequence: TGTGCCAGCACCGCGGGACTAGCGGGGGGGGCCGAGACCCAGTACTTC.